This T cell receptor beta chain was sequenced for a study of identical twins. Study conclusions and caveats: Within monozygotic twins, out-of-frame TCR alpha sharing was underestimated by the models.

The table lists this clonotype with a few counts. Its antigen is not identified. TCRdb reprocessed the 5' RACE reads with MiXCR, giving one entry per CDR3 protein. Among approximately 210,000 distinct CDR3 sequences, less than 20% were seen once, and the ten largest hold 35% to 50%. These sequences were also reported in another study, on T cells expressing NK-cell markers. That publication notes: NKG2C+ dominant clonotypes from over 5 donors made up roughly 1.0-7.0% of CD8+ T cells.

This TCR was sampled from a young woman in good health. Source material: CD8+ T cells sorted from blood.

CDR3 loop: CASMTDLAQYF. CDR3 DNA: TGTGCCAGCATGACAGACCTGGCGCAGTACTTC. This chain links TRBV6-1 with TRBJ2-7, with a tentative D call TRBD1 (5 bases). With 7 bases removed from V and 9 bases from J, the gap between germline ends came to 13 bases. Germline-derived CDR1 and CDR2 are MNHNS and SASEGT. The CDR3 length is 11 residues.